This T cell receptor (beta chain) was sequenced in a study of blood T cell repertoires in COVID-19. As for the study in general: Acute-phase and convalescent COVID-19 samples originated in the United States, Italy and Spain.

Using immunoSEQ multiplex PCR, the repertoire was profiled, and TCRdb retains in-frame clones only, with some absent. The repertoire consists of approximately 61,000 clones, with just over 85% occurring once and the leading ten covering less than 20%. Germline V CDR1 and CDR2: LGHNA, YNFKEQ. After removal of 3 bases from V and 3 bases from J, the junction contained 7 bases not matched to a gene. There are 15 residues in the CDR3. Sequenced input: peripheral blood. The chain carries TRBV4-2 and TRBJ2-5, with TRBD2 matching 7 bases. The clonotype originates from an elderly woman with active COVID-19. CDR3 nucleotides: TGTGCCAGCAGCCAGCGGGGGAGCGGGGAAGAGACCCAGTACTTC. Its translation: CASSQRGSGEETQYF.